This T cell receptor beta chain emerged from a study of shared clonotypes between healthy human individuals. Germline-derived CDR1 and CDR2 are MGHRA and YSYEKL. Trimming pared 3 bases from V and 5 bases from J, leaving 4 bases between. The CDR3 has 12 amino acids. Profiling relied on immunoSEQ multiplex PCR, and the TCRdb table lists in-frame clones only, not all of them. This table holds 1.5 million to 2.5 million clones, approximately 94% found once. Terminally differentiated effector memory CD45RA+ cells were excluded by CCR7 positive selection of CD45RO-negative cells. As to this clone: The same CDR3 can be traced to other DNA sequences in this sample.

The source material was naive CD8+ T cells sorted from blood. The TCR originated in a man younger than 35 in good health. The J gene is TRBJ2-2, the V gene TRBV4-1; D ambiguous. CDR3 sequence reads: CASSQLTGELFF. In DNA form, the CDR3 reads TGCGCCAGCAGCCAGTTAACCGGGGAGCTGTTTTTT.